These T cell receptor beta chains were read from a single sample in a study of PD-L1 blockade in urothelial cancer. Using immunoSEQ multiplex PCR, the repertoire was profiled, and TCRdb retains in-frame clones only, with some absent. The sample contains approximately 100,000 clones, approximately 91% of which appear only once. The material sequenced was PBMCs, taken around atezolizumab (anti-PD-L1) treatment. All receptors derive from a woman of 80 years or more with urothelial cancer. CDR3s include the opening cysteine and the closing phenylalanine or tryptophan. D genes are given only for firm matches. Clone size is stated in some rows and not others, as once, few, many or a class when expanded.

V gene: TRBV10-1; clone size: NA; D gene: NA; J gene: TRBJ1-1; CDR3 protein: CASSERQGLNTEAFF; CDR3 DNA: TGCGCCAGCAGTGAGCGTCAGGGGCTGAACACTGAAGCTTTCTTT
V gene: TRBV28; clone size: NA; D gene: NA; J gene: TRBJ2-2; CDR3 protein: CASSLGTNTGELFF; CDR3 DNA: TGTGCCAGCAGTTTGGGGACTAACACCGGGGAGCTGTTTTTT
V gene: TRBV7-2; clone size: NA; D gene: NA; J gene: TRBJ2-2; CDR3 protein: CASSLMQMSGELFF; CDR3 DNA: TGTGCCAGCAGCTTAATGCAGATGTCCGGGGAGCTGTTTTTT
V gene: TRBV28; clone size: once; D gene: TRBD1; J gene: TRBJ1-5; CDR3 protein: CASRDRGLRGNQPQHF; CDR3 DNA: TGTGCCAGCCGGGACAGGGGGCTGAGGGGCAATCAGCCCCAGCATTTT
V gene: TRBV18; clone size: NA; D gene: TRBD1; J gene: TRBJ1-2; CDR3 protein: CASSLNTGQGKAGYTF; CDR3 DNA: TGTGCCAGCTCACTTAACACGGGACAGGGAAAGGCTGGCTACACCTTC
V gene: TRBV28; clone size: once; D gene: NA; J gene: TRBJ2-1; CDR3 protein: CASSSPLLLGGEQFF; CDR3 DNA: TGTGCCAGCAGTTCTCCACTCCTCCTAGGGGGTGAGCAGTTCTTC
V gene: TRBV27; clone size: NA; D gene: TRBD1; J gene: TRBJ1-2; CDR3 protein: CASSLVSGGTRYGYTF; CDR3 DNA: TGTGCCAGCAGTTTAGTGTCAGGGGGCACCCGCTATGGCTACACCTTC
V gene: TRBV6-1; clone size: NA; D gene: NA; J gene: TRBJ1-5; CDR3 protein: CASSEWGLSNNQPQHF; CDR3 DNA: TGTGCCAGCAGTGAATGGGGACTGAGCAACAATCAGCCCCAGCATTTT
V gene: TRBV19; clone size: NA; D gene: NA; J gene: TRBJ2-3; CDR3 protein: CASSKKHGDSTDTQYF; CDR3 DNA: TGTGCCAGTAGCAAAAAACACGGAGACAGCACAGATACGCAGTATTTT
V gene: TRBV27; clone size: NA; D gene: TRBD1; J gene: TRBJ2-3; CDR3 protein: CASHPLPDRGSTDTQYF; CDR3 DNA: TGTGCCAGCCATCCCCTCCCGGACAGGGGGAGCACAGATACGCAGTATTTT
V gene: TRBV28; clone size: NA; D gene: NA; J gene: TRBJ1-2; CDR3 protein: CASRPTENYGYTF; CDR3 DNA: TGTGCCAGCAGACCGACAGAGAACTATGGCTACACCTTC
V gene: TRBV28; clone size: NA; D gene: NA; J gene: TRBJ1-3; CDR3 protein: CASSTAGAQGNTIYF; CDR3 DNA: TGTGCCAGCAGCACCGCAGGGGCGCAAGGAAACACCATATATTTT
V gene: TRBV6-5; clone size: NA; D gene: NA; J gene: TRBJ2-1; CDR3 protein: CASSSYLAPYNEQFF; CDR3 DNA: TGTGCCAGCAGTTCCTACCTAGCGCCCTACAATGAGCAGTTCTTC
V gene: TRBV5-1; clone size: NA; D gene: NA; J gene: TRBJ2-5; CDR3 protein: CASSLWGEGETQYF; CDR3 DNA: TGCGCCAGCAGCTTGTGGGGGGAAGGGGAGACCCAGTACTTC
V gene: TRBV19; clone size: NA; D gene: TRBD2; J gene: TRBJ2-5; CDR3 protein: CASSIGGSGETQYF; CDR3 DNA: TGTGCCAGTAGTATTGGCGGGAGTGGGGAGACCCAGTACTTC